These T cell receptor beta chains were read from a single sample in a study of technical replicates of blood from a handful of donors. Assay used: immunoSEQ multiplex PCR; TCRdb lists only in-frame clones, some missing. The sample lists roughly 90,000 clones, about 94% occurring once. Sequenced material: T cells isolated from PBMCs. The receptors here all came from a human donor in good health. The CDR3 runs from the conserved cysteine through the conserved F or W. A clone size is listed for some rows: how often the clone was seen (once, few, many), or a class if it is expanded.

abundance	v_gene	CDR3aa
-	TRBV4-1	CASSQGIPRGVSSYEQYF
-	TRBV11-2	CASSLVRTSAEQFF
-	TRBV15	CATSRDRGEQYF
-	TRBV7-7	CASSPELAGSTGELFF
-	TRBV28	CASTTTVNYGYTF
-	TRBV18	CASSPLAASALLEQYF
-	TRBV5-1	CASSLWAGTDGYTF
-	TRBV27	CASSVLTGYEQYF
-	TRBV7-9	CASREGETQYF
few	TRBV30	CAWSTRGLAYEQYF
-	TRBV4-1	CASSLVRGRQETQYF
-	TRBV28	CASKGGGVDTQYF
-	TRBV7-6	CASSQTEINSYEQYF
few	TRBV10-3	CAISVQAMNTEAFF
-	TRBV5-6	CASSLATGVETQYF
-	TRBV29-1	CSVDMSSARVYNEQFF
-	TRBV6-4	CASSTTGGGGYTF
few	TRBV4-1	CASSPGQFVTEAFF
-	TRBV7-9	CASSSLDSLRTEAFF
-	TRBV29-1	CSAGTGNQPQHF
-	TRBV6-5	CASSFAGSATEAFF
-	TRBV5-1	CASSLGQTPYEQYF
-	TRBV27	CASSLGRGQPQHF
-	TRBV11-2	CASSLDQGFQETQYF
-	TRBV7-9	CASSYSKRQLSSYNEQFF
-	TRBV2	CASIGGDEQYF
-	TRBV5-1	CASSLSDRHTGELFF
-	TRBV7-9	CASSLPAGFPQETQYF
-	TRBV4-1	CASSQNGKRVTNTGELFF
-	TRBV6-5	CASRYTDTQYF
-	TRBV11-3	CASSPLPGAPSNTGELFF
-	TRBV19	CASSSTTSGSIGNTGELFF
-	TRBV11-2	CASSGQAGEGTGELFF
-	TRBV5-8	CASRYRDLETQYF
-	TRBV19	CASSVQTGGDLTGELFF
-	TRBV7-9	CASSRGGQGSLEGYTF
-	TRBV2	CASSEAQWSTDYGYTF
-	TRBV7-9	CASSNGGAGGETQYF
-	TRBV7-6	CASSLPSNNEQFF
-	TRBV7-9	CASSLGSATNEKLFF
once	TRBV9	CASSFGLETYEQYF
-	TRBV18	CASSPYRTSGGYEQYF
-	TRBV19	CASSTPGTSGRESSYNEQFF
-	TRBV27	CASSPHSQQGSSYEQYF
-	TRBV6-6	CASGEQGRMGEQYF
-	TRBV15	CATYSSLDREEKLFF
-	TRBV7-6	CASSLTTPEDTQYF
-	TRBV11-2	CASSLGGNTGELFF
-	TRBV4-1	CASSQDLRVDNEQFF
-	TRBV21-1	CASSYRGLAGGHGTGELFF
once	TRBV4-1	CASSQIPGWGDRAHEQYF
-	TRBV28	CASSYAGSSYNEQFF
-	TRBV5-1	CASSLGAGKTQYF
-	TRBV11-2	CASSLGDRVSYEQYF
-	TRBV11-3	CASSIGGQGLSGANVLTF